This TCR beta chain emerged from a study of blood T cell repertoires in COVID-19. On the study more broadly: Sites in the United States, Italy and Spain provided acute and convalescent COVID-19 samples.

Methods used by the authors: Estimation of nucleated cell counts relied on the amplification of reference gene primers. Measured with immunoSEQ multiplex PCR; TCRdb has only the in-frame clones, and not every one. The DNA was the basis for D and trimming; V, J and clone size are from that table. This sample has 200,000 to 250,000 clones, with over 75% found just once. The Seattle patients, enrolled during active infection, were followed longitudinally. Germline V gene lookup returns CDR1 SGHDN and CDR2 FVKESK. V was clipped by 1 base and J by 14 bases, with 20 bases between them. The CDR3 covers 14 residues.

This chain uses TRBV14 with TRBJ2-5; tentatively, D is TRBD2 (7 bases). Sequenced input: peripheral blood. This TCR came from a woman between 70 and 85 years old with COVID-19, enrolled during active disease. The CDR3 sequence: CASSQAGGGRRVYF. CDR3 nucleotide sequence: TGTGCCAGCAGCCAAGCGGGGGGCGGGAGACGGGTTTACTTC.